These 31 T cell receptor beta chains were sequenced from one sample in a study of CXCR3-negative and CXCR3-positive naive CD8 T cells. Researchers prepared the TRB cDNA libraries using 5' RACE with UMI labels. Using the 5' RACE reads, TCRdb records one entry per CDR3 protein without DNA. This sample's table reports over 70,000 distinct CDR3 sequences. Sample: naive CXCR3- CD8+ T cells from blood. Sample subset: CD45RO-CCR7+CD27+CD95- naive CD8+ T cells lacking CXCR3 (TNR3-). The receptors derive from a human donor in good health. Some clones in this sample may be carry-over from other donors' samples.

The chain links TRBV27 to TRBJ1-1; TCRdb names TRBD1, which stays unverified in the absence of DNA. This CDR3 spans 13 amino acids. Germline V gene lookup returns CDR1 MNHEY and CDR2 SMNVEV (reference sequence). The CDR3 region is CASIPGLGQIAFF.

The chain recombines TRBV7-6 with TRBJ2-7. The CDR3 contains 13 residues. The V gene's germline CDR1 is SGHVS and CDR2 FNYEAQ. CDR3 region: CASSLQESYEQYF.

CDR3 loop: CASSLVESYNEQFF. The rearrangement uses TRBV11-2 and TRBJ2-1. The germline V gene encodes CDR1 SGHAT and CDR2 FQNNGV. The CDR3 totals 14 residues.

CDR3 sequence: CASSSHDRQETQYF. This chain uses TRBV7-9 with TRBJ2-5. Germline-derived CDR1 and CDR2 are SEHNR and FQNEAQ (reference sequence). The CDR3 totals 14 residues.

J is TRBJ2-3 and V is TRBV29-1; TCRdb reports TRBD1, a call that lacks DNA to check it against. The CDR3 has 12 amino acids. Germline CDR1 reads SQVTM; CDR2 reads ANQGSEA. The CDR3 loop is CSVRDRTDTQYF.

The chain links TRBV28 to TRBJ2-2; TCRdb selects TRBD1, and the lack of DNA leaves this call unchecked. In germline, CDR1 is MDHEN, CDR2 SYDVKM. The CDR3 loop spans 16 amino acids. This CDR3 reads CASSQDGTTNTGELFF.

The rearrangement uses TRBV28 and TRBJ1-1; TCRdb proposes TRBD1, but this gene call is untestable without DNA. The CDR3 contains 15 residues. Per the germline V gene, CDR1 is MDHEN and CDR2 is SYDVKM. The CDR3 loop reads CASSSPLTVNTEAFF.

V usage is TRBV30 and J usage is TRBJ2-7; no DNA is available, so the TRBD2 call from TCRdb remains unchecked. Germline values: CDR1 GTSNPN, CDR2 SVGIG (reference sequence). The CDR3 totals 15 residues. The CDR3 loop reads CAWSKNVGLAGEQYF.

The chain couples TRBV12-3 or TRBV12-4 to TRBJ2-7; lacking DNA, the TRBD1 call made by TCRdb goes unchecked. The CDR3 runs to 12 residues. The CDR3 is CASSLGDGEQYF.

This sequence joins TRBV7-9 and TRBJ2-3; TCRdb gives TRBD1 as the D gene, but with no DNA this cannot be confirmed. From germline, CDR1 is SEHNR and CDR2 FQNEAQ (reference sequence). This CDR3 spans 16 amino acids. This CDR3 is CASSLATGGISRTQYF. Supplemented by reference TRBV7-9 and TRBJ2-3, the full variable domain reads DTGVSQNPRHKITKRGQNVTFRCDPISEHNRLYWYRQTLGQGPEFLTYFQNEAQLEKSRLLSDRFSAERPKGSFSTLEIQRTEQGDSAMYLCASSLATGGISRTQYFGPGTRLTVL.

The CDR3 spells CASSLDRGAPRSPLHF. The gene calls are TRBV7-2 and TRBJ1-6. Germline V gives CDR1 SGHTA, CDR2 FQGNSA. The CDR3 consists of 16 residues. Full variable domain (remainder filled in from reference TRBV7-2 and TRBJ1-6): GAGVSQSPSNKVTEKGKDVELRCDPISGHTALYWYRQSLGQGLEFLIYFQGNSAPDKSGLPSDRFSAERTGGSVSTLTIQRTQQEDSAVYLCASSLDRGAPRSPLHFGNGTRLTVT.

The V gene is TRBV13, the J gene TRBJ2-7. The germline CDR1 and CDR2 sequences are PRHDT and FYEKMQ (reference sequence). The CDR3 covers 11 residues. CDR3 sequence: CASSLGVEQYF.

The V and J genes are TRBV29-1 and TRBJ1-1; the D call of TRBD1 rests on TCRdb alone, since no DNA is present to check it. CDR3 length: 13 amino acids. CDR1 and CDR2 (germline): SQVTM, ANQGSEA. CDR3 residues: CSVGTGEDTEAFF.

This sequence joins TRBV30 and TRBJ1-6; TCRdb returns TRBD1, unconfirmable since there is no DNA. Germline CDR1 GTSNPN, CDR2 SVGIG (reference sequence). This CDR3 is built from 19 residues. The CDR3 protein is CAWSVATGERTFYNSPLHF.

The genes are TRBV12-3 or TRBV12-4 and TRBJ2-2; TCRdb proposes TRBD2, but this gene call is untestable without DNA. This CDR3 region has 15 residues. CDR3 sequence: CASTHRQSGTGELFF.

The V and J genes are TRBV10-3 and TRBJ1-1. The CDR3 consists of 12 residues. Germline V gene sequence: CDR1 ENHRY, CDR2 SYGVKD. The CDR3 region is CAIRGWNTEAFF.

V gene TRBV14 combines with J gene TRBJ2-7; TCRdb's D gene call, TRBD1, goes unchecked for lack of DNA. The CDR3 runs 15 residues. The germline V gene has CDR1 SGHDN and CDR2 FVKESK. CDR3 protein: CASSQVGTATYEQYF.

The J gene is TRBJ2-1, the V gene TRBV11-2. The length of the CDR3 is 13 residues. The germline gives CDR1 SGHAT, CDR2 FQNNGV. The CDR3 spells CASSLDLGNEQFF.

This rearrangement joins TRBV29-1 to TRBJ2-1; TCRdb indicates TRBD2, and absent DNA this call remains unverified. The CDR3 consists of 14 residues. Germline-derived CDR1 and CDR2 are SQVTM and ANQGSEA. CDR3 protein: CSGGLAGSDNEQFF.

The CDR3 sequence: CASSLAFPNNEQFF. The chain links TRBV5-6 to TRBJ2-1. Per the germline V gene, CDR1 is SGHDT and CDR2 is YYEEEE. The CDR3 length is 14 residues.

The chain carries TRBV20-1 and TRBJ2-7; TCRdb selects TRBD2, and the lack of DNA leaves this call unchecked. Germline CDR1 is DFQATT and CDR2 is SNEGSKA (reference sequence). This CDR3 has 15 residues. This CDR3 reads CSAPSRLAGGFEQYF.

The V and J genes are TRBV28 and TRBJ2-1; the TCRdb D gene call, TRBD2, has no DNA to confirm it. There are 12 residues in the CDR3. In germline, CDR1 is MDHEN, CDR2 SYDVKM. The CDR3: CASREGYNEQFF.

The J gene is TRBJ2-7, the V gene TRBV29-1; the D gene TCRdb calls, TRBD1, cannot be checked with no DNA. The germline gives CDR1 SQVTM, CDR2 ANQGSEA. This CDR3 has 18 residues. CDR3 amino acids: CSVAFPGQGFYLPYEQYF.

The V and J genes are TRBV9 and TRBJ1-4. Germline CDR1 reads SGDLS; CDR2 reads YYNGEE. This CDR3 has 15 amino acids. This chain's CDR3 is CASSPTGATNEKLFF.

CDR3 sequence reads: CASSFLAGGPQETQYF. The V and J genes are TRBV4-1 and TRBJ2-5; TCRdb names TRBD2, which stays unverified in the absence of DNA. Germline V gene lookup returns CDR1 MGHRA and CDR2 YSYEKL. There are 16 residues in the CDR3.

The rearrangement uses TRBV4-2 and TRBJ2-5; TCRdb designates TRBD1, a call that cannot be tested without DNA. Germline V gives CDR1 LGHNA, CDR2 YNFKEQ. This CDR3 is 15 amino acids long. The CDR3 loop reads CASSPFLAGEETQYF.

The genes are TRBV19 and TRBJ1-2; TCRdb proposes TRBD1, but this gene call is untestable without DNA. The germline V gene encodes CDR1 LNHDA and CDR2 SQIVND (reference sequence). This CDR3 region has 17 residues. CDR3 sequence reads: CASQKEGTGEGYYGYTF.

The V call is TRBV25-1, the J call TRBJ2-7; the D call of TRBD1 rests on TCRdb alone, since no DNA is present to check it. CDR1 and CDR2 from the germline V gene are MGHDK and SYGVNS. The CDR3 is 13 residues long. The CDR3 spells CASSELQGAEQYF.

The genes are TRBV5-5 and TRBJ2-2; TCRdb calls TRBD2, which cannot be checked without DNA. There are 15 residues in the CDR3. The V gene's germline CDR1 is SGHKS and CDR2 YYEKEE (reference sequence). The CDR3 spells CASSFRRANTGELFF.

The chain links TRBV7-3 to TRBJ1-1. The CDR3 contains 14 residues. Germline lookup yields CDR1 SGHTA and CDR2 FQGTGA. CDR3 sequence: CASSPGPMNTEAFF.

The chain is built from TRBV6-2 or TRBV6-3 and TRBJ1-2. Germline CDR1 is MNHEY and CDR2 is SVGEGT. This CDR3 contains 14 residues. CDR3 in amino acids: CASITPDAGYGYTF.